This section outlines one TCR beta chain sequence together with its context. Its antigen is undetermined. The sample belongs to a study of a mutant IDH1 vaccine in newly diagnosed glioma. Noted time point: week 35, safety follow-up. Each dose of the vaccine consisted of 300 ug of mutant IDH1 20-mer peptide, with topical imiquimod. The germline gives CDR1 SNHLY, CDR2 FYNNEI. CDR3 length equals 14 residues. Trimming took 2 bases from V and 3 from J; bases not matched to a gene: 0. Produced via immunoSEQ multiplex PCR; TCRdb's table is partial and in-frame only. The repertoire holds about 27,000 clones, with roughly 76% as singletons.

The TCR originated in a man aged 45-65 years with glioma. Sequenced material: PBMCs, taken from a glioma patient whose treatment included an IDH1 peptide vaccine. This chain links TRBV2 with TRBJ2-7; the match to TRBD2 covers 11 bases. CDR3 DNA sequence: TGTGCCAGCAGTGAAACTAGCGGGGGCTACGAGCAGTACTTC. Its translation: CASSETSGGYEQYF.